The 20 T cell receptor beta chains in this list originate from one sample, sequenced in a study of blood T cells in healthy people across ages. A J-beta primer mix and a sample-barcoded 5' primer were used in a second PCR of about 7 to 12 cycles. TCRdb analysed the 5' RACE reads with MiXCR anew, one entry per CDR3 protein. This sample has 1.4 million to 1.5 million distinct CDR3 sequences, with around two fifths found just once. The sequenced sample consisted of blood. Receptors originate from a woman under 30 in good health.

The gene calls are TRBV5-6 and TRBJ2-7, with 13 bases lining up with TRBD2. This CDR3 contains 17 residues. Germline CDR1 and CDR2: SGHDT and YYEEEE. Unmatched junction bases numbered 14, after V lost 4 bases and J lost 7 bases. The CDR3 nucleotides are TGTGCCAGCAGCCTCAGATCGGGACTAGCGGGACGCAATGAGCAGTACTTC. This codes for CASSLRSGLAGRNEQYF.

This clonotype has a handful of counts. The chain couples TRBV5-1 to TRBJ2-1; D remains ambiguous. CDR3 length equals 15 residues. V gave up 3 bases and J gave up 8 bases, with 18 bases separating them. Germline V lookup: CDR1 SGHRS, CDR2 YFSETQ. The DNA for the CDR3 is TGCGCCAGCAGCTCTCGACTGGTATTGACGGATGAGCAGTTCTTC. Translating it yields CASSSRLVLTDEQFF.

The chain recombines TRBV30 with TRBJ2-1; D gene uncertain. Germline loops: CDR1 GTSNPN, CDR2 SVGIG (reference sequence). The CDR3 has 12 residues. V was pared by 1 base and J by 2 bases, with 3 bases between. CDR3 protein: CAWSEAYNEQFF. As DNA, the CDR3 is TGTGCCTGGAGTGAGGCCTACAATGAGCAGTTCTTC.

The J gene is TRBJ1-2, the V gene TRBV29-1; D is possibly TRBD1 (6 bases). Germline V gene data show CDR1 as SQVTM and CDR2 as ANQGSEA. The CDR3 totals 14 residues. The V end lost 2 bases, the J end lost 6 bases, and 16 bases lay between the germline ends. CDR3 nucleotides: TGCAGCGTTGAATATGTCAGGGGTGAGGATGGCTACACCTTC. Its protein is CSVEYVRGEDGYTF.

The chain is built from TRBV5-1 and TRBJ2-7; the match to TRBD1 covers 9 bases. This CDR3 comprises 14 residues. The junction had 6 bases not matched to a gene; V was cut back by 4 bases and J by 4 bases. Germline-derived CDR1 and CDR2 are SGHRS and YFSETQ. In nucleotides, the CDR3 is TGCGCCAGCAGCCACGGGACAGGGAATTACGAGCAGTACTTC. Encoded protein: CASSHGTGNYEQYF. Using reference TRBV5-1 and TRBJ2-7 for the parts outside the CDR3, the full variable domain is KAGVTQTPRYLIKTRGQQVTLSCSPISGHRSVSWYQQTPGQGLQFLFEYFSETQRNKGNFPGRFSGRQFSNSRSEMNVSTLELGDSALYLCASSHGTGNYEQYFGPGTRLTVT.

Only a few counts were recorded for this clonotype. This chain joins TRBV14 and TRBJ2-1; the D gene is possibly TRBD2 (6 bases). The CDR3 loop spans 15 amino acids. V was trimmed by 4 bases and J by 8 bases, leaving 18 bases between them. CDR1 is SGHDN, CDR2 FVKESK, per germline. CDR3 sequence: CASSPGTQRGDEQFF. The DNA of the CDR3 is TGTGCCAGCAGCCCGGGGACTCAAAGGGGCGATGAGCAGTTCTTC.

V is TRBV11-2 and J is TRBJ2-1; 7 bases agree with TRBD1. The V gene's germline CDR1 is SGHAT and CDR2 FQNNGV. The CDR3 extends over 16 amino acids. V dropped 0 bases and J dropped 13; count of bases not matched to a gene: 15. The CDR3 loop is CASSLELAGGQETQFF. CDR3 bases: TGTGCCAGCAGCTTAGAACTGGCAGGGGGTCAAGAGACCCAGTTCTTC.

Only a few counts were recorded for this clonotype. This sequence joins TRBV29-1 and TRBJ2-1, with D possibly matching TRBD1 (6 bases). CDR1 and CDR2 from the germline V gene are SQVTM and ANQGSEA. The ends were cut back, 6 bases at V and 5 bases at J, with 23 bases in the middle. The CDR3 is made up of 16 amino acids. The CDR3 protein is CSVRPQGNRTNNEQFF. As DNA, the CDR3 is TGCAGCGTCCGCCCCCAGGGGAATCGTACCAACAATGAGCAGTTCTTC.

This chain connects TRBV20-1 to TRBJ1-2; TRBD1 matches at 8 bases. After removal of 0 bases from V and 6 bases from J, the junction contained 12 bases not matched to a gene. CDR3 length equals 16 residues. Germline V gives CDR1 DFQATT, CDR2 SNEGSKA (reference sequence). In nucleotides, the CDR3 is TGCAGTGCTAGAGAAGTTGACTGGACAGGGAGGGATGGCTACACCTTC. Amino acids: CSAREVDWTGRDGYTF.

This chain uses TRBV12-3 or TRBV12-4 with TRBJ2-7; D tentatively reads TRBD1 or TRBD2 (5 bases each). The V end lost 5 bases, the J end lost 2 bases, and 13 bases lay between the germline ends. The CDR3 has 14 residues. The CDR3 coding sequence is TGTGCCAGCAGTGCCCGGGACGTTACCTACGAGCAGTACTTC. Amino acids: CASSARDVTYEQYF.

The chain joins TRBV10-3 to TRBJ1-2; TRBD1 matches 8 bases. The CDR3 spans 13 residues. J was trimmed by 7 bases and V by 5 bases; bases with no gene match: 6. Germline-derived CDR1 and CDR2 are ENHRY and SYGVKD. Written as DNA, the CDR3 is TGTGCCATCAGTCCGGACAGGGCGTCTGGCTACACCTTC. Translating it yields CAISPDRASGYTF.

This clonotype was seen just once. V usage is TRBV29-1 and J usage is TRBJ2-3; D gene unclear. Trimming removed 4 bases from V and 4 bases from J, with 15 bases in between. This CDR3 is built from 14 residues. The germline V gene has CDR1 SQVTM and CDR2 ANQGSEA. The CDR3 bases are TGCAGCGTTGGGGGAAGGCCTAGTGCAGATACGCAGTATTTT. It is translated as CSVGGRPSADTQYF.

This chain uses TRBV14 with TRBJ1-2; D not resolved. The germline V and J ends were trimmed by 1 base and 6 bases, with 6 bases remaining between them. The CDR3 has 12 residues. Germline-derived CDR1 and CDR2 are SGHDN and FVKESK. The CDR3 DNA is TGTGCCAGCAGCCAAGTGCGGAATGGCTACACCTTC. Its protein is CASSQVRNGYTF. Drawing the rest from reference TRBV14 and TRBJ1-2, the complete variable domain is EAGVTQFPSHSVIEKGQTVTLRCDPISGHDNLYWYRRVMGKEIKFLLHFVKESKQDESGMPNNRFLAERTGGTYSTLKVQPAELEDSGVYFCASSQVRNGYTFGSGTRLTVV.

As to this clonotype: Given a much more abundant clone one base away, this may be a read error. The chain has TRBV29-1 and TRBJ2-1; the match to TRBD1 covers 10 bases. Per the germline V gene, CDR1 is SQVTM and CDR2 is ANQGSEA. The CDR3 totals 13 residues. The J segment lost 8 bases and the V segment lost 7 bases, leaving 8 bases of the junction unmatched. The CDR3 is CSATGQGKYEQFF. In DNA, the CDR3 is TGCAGCGCAACGGGACAGGGGAAGTATGAGCAGTTCTTC.

The chain is built from TRBV3-1 and TRBJ1-2; a possible D gene is TRBD1 (5 bases). The germline V gene has CDR1 LGHDT and CDR2 YNNKEL (reference sequence). This CDR3 has 20 amino acids. The V gene lost 3 bases and the J gene lost 0 bases, with 26 bases spanning the gap. The CDR3: CASSHRVQTGTQEANYGYTF. CDR3 DNA sequence: TGTGCCAGCAGCCATCGCGTCCAGACGGGGACCCAGGAAGCTAACTATGGCTACACCTTC.

The chain employs TRBV5-4 and TRBJ2-6, with unresolved D. V was clipped by 4 bases and J by 5 bases, with 13 bases between them. Germline assignment: CDR1 SGHNT and CDR2 YYREEE (reference sequence). The CDR3 runs 15 residues. The CDR3 DNA reads TGTGCCAGCAGCGGTGGAACAGAGAGGGCCAACGTCCTGACTTTC. Encoded protein: CASSGGTERANVLTF.

This clonotype was counted between two and nine times. The rearrangement links TRBV27 to TRBJ2-7; D ambiguous. The germline V gene encodes CDR1 MNHEY and CDR2 SMNVEV (reference sequence). The length of the CDR3 is 15 residues. V was pared by 6 bases and J by 1 base, with 16 bases between. The CDR3 spells CASSQTRPRSYEQYF. CDR3 in DNA: TGTGCCAGCAGCCAGACACGGCCCCGGTCCTACGAGCAGTACTTC.

The V call is TRBV20-1, the J call TRBJ1-5; a possible D gene is TRBD1 (6 bases). The CDR3 covers 16 residues. The germline V gene has CDR1 DFQATT and CDR2 SNEGSKA (reference sequence). Trimming stripped 0 bases from V and 1 base from J, with 13 bases between. In DNA, the CDR3 is TGCAGTGCTAGAGATTCCAGGGGAGACAGCAATCAGCCCCAGCATTTT. Protein: CSARDSRGDSNQPQHF.

This clonotype was detected once. The V call is TRBV12-3 or TRBV12-4, the J call TRBJ1-2; 8 bases are a match to TRBD1. V lost 5 bases and J lost 5; bases outside the gene matches: 10. The CDR3 contains 15 residues. DNA for the CDR3: TGTGCCAGCAGTCCAGGACAGGGTCCGGTATATGGCTACACCTTC. Its protein is CASSPGQGPVYGYTF.

This clonotype has more than one count but fewer than ten. The chain has TRBV19 and TRBJ2-5; D possibly corresponds to TRBD2 (5 bases). The CDR3 runs to 17 residues. Germline values: CDR1 LNHDA, CDR2 SQIVND (reference sequence). Trimming cost V 0 bases and J 1 base, with 15 bases left between them. CDR3 sequence reads: CASSIDSDRFPQETQYF. The CDR3 DNA is TGTGCCAGTAGTATAGATAGCGACCGCTTCCCCCAAGAGACCCAGTACTTC. The entire variable domain, with the rest obtained from reference TRBV19 and TRBJ2-5, is as follows: DGGITQSPKYLFRKEGQNVTLSCEQNLNHDAMYWYRQDPGQGLRLIYYSQIVNDFQKGDIAEGYSVSREKKESFPLTVTSAQKNPTAFYLCASSIDSDRFPQETQYFGPGTRLLVL.